This T cell receptor beta chain derives from a study of T-cell memory formation after mild COVID-19. Study as a whole: The TCR clusters were mostly specific to one donor.

Whole-study findings and limits: The second-wave clones peaking on day 37 were not confirmed as SARS-CoV-2-specific.

5'RACE with constant-segment primers yielded barcoded, UMI-tagged TCR alpha and TCR beta cDNA libraries. TCRdb recomputed calls from the 5' RACE reads with MiXCR, one row per CDR3 protein. The profile covers fewer than 600,000 distinct CDR3 sequences, with about 20% appearing a single time and approximately 8.4% taken by the ten largest. A remark on this clonotype: The antigen remains unidentified. The DNA is left out, because the CDR3 cannot be placed on it with certainty; the CDR3 is given as TCRdb lists it.

Sequencing was performed on PBMCs or a T cell subset sorted from them (not recorded which). The origin of this receptor is an adult woman who had mild COVID-19 (a few samples of this study predate the infection). Cell type and time point are not known.

CDR3 amino acids: CAWGQGAPFF. The genes are TRBV30 and TRBJ1-1; no DNA check was done on the table's D call, TRBD1. The CDR3 sequence runs 10 residues, both termini included. CDR1 is GTSNPN, CDR2 SVGIG, per germline (reference sequence).